The sequence of this TCR beta chain was determined in a study of regulatory T cells in long-lasting Graves disease. Indicated time point: persistent/refractory GD, antithyroid drugs over 5 years with positive TRAb. Following extraction of RNA from PBMCs, that RNA was used to make the TCR library. Patients were from an endocrinology department in Xi'an, China. With EDTA tubes as the receptacles, about 10 milliliters of peripheral blood were drawn. Study-wide points: Lower TCR diversity characterized persistent Graves' patients relative to newly diagnosed patients.

A note on this clonotype: The antigen remains unidentified.

HTBI primers from iRepertoire and Arm-PCR of CDR3 regions yielded the TCR beta libraries. TCRdb reprocessed the multiplex PCR reads via MiXCR and lists one record per CDR3 protein. The repertoire holds over 450,000 distinct CDR3 sequences, with roughly 21% as singletons. The sample was peripheral blood mononuclear cells (PBMCs), taken when the disease was refractory, from a patient treated with antithyroid drugs. This TCR was recovered from a female donor with Graves disease.

The CDR3 region is CASTVERGGTNTGELFF. As DNA, the CDR3 is TGTGCCAGCACTGTCGAGCGGGGGGGTACGAACACCGGGGAGCTGTTTTTT. The gene calls are TRBV6-2 or TRBV6-3 and TRBJ2-2; 10 bases line up with TRBD2. The CDR3 covers 17 residues. The germline CDR1 and CDR2 sequences are MNHEY and SVGEGT. V shed 7 bases, J shed 0 bases, and the junction held 8 bases outside the gene matches.